The present entry profiles one TCR beta chain with its context. Its antigen is currently unknown. Only in-frame clones appear in the TCRdb table, and some are missing; sequencing was by immunoSEQ multiplex PCR. Of fewer than 300,000 clones listed, about 89% were seen once; the top ten hold 3% to 4%. This sample is drawn from a study of Ad26.COV2.S vaccination and SARS-CoV-2 variants. Study-wide context: Donor was one of the participants in the Ad26.COV2.S arm of the COV1001 trial. By the intramuscular route, Ad26.COV2.S was given once, or twice 56 days apart.

Study findings and constraints: Vaccine recipients posted higher spike-specific TCR breadth than their placebo counterparts.

Deletions cut 7 bases from V and 5 bases from J, with 23 bases between. Germline-derived CDR1 and CDR2 are SEHNR and FQNEAQ (reference sequence). The CDR3 has 16 amino acids. Stated treatment: roughly 20 received Ad26.COV2.S at low or high dose, single or two shots; about 5 received placebo; per-sample allocation not given. Specimens were obtained on day 63 following the first vaccine or placebo injection. This rearrangement joins TRBV7-9 to TRBJ2-5; a possible D gene is TRBD2 (5 bases). This TCR was sampled from a person between 18 and 65 years old who received the Ad26.COV2.S COVID-19 vaccine or a placebo. The input for sequencing was peripheral blood, taken in a trial of Ad26.COV2.S vaccine versus placebo. The CDR3 DNA reads as TGTGCCAGCACCCCGAGGGTAGGCCGACGAGTGGAGACCCAGTACTTC. Amino acids: CASTPRVGRRVETQYF.